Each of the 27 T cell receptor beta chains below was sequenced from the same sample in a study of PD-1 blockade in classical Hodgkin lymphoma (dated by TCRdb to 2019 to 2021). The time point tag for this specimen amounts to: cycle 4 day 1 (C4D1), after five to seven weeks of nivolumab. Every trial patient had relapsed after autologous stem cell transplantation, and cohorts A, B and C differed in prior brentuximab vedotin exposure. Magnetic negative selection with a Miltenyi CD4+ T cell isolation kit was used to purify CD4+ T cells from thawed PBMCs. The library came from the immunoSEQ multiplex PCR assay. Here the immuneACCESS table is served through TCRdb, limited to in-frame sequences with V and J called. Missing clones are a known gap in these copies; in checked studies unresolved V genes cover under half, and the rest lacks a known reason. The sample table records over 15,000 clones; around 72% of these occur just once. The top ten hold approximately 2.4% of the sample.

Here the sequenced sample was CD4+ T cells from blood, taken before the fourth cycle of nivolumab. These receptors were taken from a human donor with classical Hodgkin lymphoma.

CDR3: CASSFDIGNQPQHF. As DNA, the CDR3 is TGTGCCAGCAGCTTTGACATCGGCAATCAGCCCCAGCATTTT. The V call is TRBV7-2, the J call TRBJ1-5; D not certain. Trimming stripped 3 bases from V and 2 bases from J, with 8 bases between. The CDR3 has 14 amino acids. CDR1 SGHTA and CDR2 FQGNSA come from the germline V gene.

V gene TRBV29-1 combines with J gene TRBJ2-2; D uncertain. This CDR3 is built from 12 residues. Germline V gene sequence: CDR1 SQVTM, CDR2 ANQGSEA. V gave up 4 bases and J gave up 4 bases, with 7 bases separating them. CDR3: CSVGLGTGELFF. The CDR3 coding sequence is TGCAGCGTTGGTCTCGGCACCGGGGAGCTGTTTTTT.

The CDR3 spells CASSLEGGRTFF. CDR3 DNA: TGTGCCAGCAGCTTGGAGGGAGGGAGAACTTTCTTT. The chain uses TRBV5-4 and TRBJ1-1; D is unclear. The germline V gene has CDR1 SGHNT and CDR2 YYREEE (reference sequence). The length of the CDR3 is 12 residues. V lost 0 bases and J 12 bases, leaving 12 bases between the germline ends.

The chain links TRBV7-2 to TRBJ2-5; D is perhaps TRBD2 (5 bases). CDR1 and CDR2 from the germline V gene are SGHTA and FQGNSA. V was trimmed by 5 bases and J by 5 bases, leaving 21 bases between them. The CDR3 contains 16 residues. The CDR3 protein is CASSPPRPGLGETQYF. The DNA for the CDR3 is TGTGCCAGCAGCCCCCCCCGCCCGGGATTAGGGGAGACCCAGTACTTC.

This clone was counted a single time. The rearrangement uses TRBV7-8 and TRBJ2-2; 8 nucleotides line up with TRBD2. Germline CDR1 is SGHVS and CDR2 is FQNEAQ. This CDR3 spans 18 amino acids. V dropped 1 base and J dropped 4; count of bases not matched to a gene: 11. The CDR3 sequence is CASSLEFSLAGPTGELFF. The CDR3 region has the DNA TGTGCCAGCAGCTTAGAGTTTTCTCTAGCGGGTCCCACCGGGGAGCTGTTTTTT. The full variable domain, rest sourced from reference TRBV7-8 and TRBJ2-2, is GAGVSQSPRYKVAKRGQDVALRCDPISGHVSLFWYQQALGQGPEFLTYFQNEAQLDKSGLPSDRFFAERPEGSVSTLKIQRTQQEDSAVYLCASSLEFSLAGPTGELFFGEGSRLTVL.

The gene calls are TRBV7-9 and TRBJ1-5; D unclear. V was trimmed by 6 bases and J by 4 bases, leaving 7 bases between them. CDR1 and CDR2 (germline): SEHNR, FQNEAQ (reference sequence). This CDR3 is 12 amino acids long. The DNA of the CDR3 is TGTGCCAGCAGGTTTGGTAATCAGCCCCAGCATTTT. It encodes CASRFGNQPQHF.

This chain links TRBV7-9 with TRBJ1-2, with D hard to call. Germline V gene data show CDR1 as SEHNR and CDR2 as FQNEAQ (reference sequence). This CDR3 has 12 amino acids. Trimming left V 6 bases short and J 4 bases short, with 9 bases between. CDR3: CASRESIYGYTF. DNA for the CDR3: TGTGCCAGCAGAGAGAGCATCTATGGCTACACCTTC.

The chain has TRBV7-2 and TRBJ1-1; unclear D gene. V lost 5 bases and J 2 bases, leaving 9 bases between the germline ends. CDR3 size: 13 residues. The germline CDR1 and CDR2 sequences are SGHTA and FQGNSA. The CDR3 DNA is TGTGCCAGCAGCCCCCAAGCAAACACTGAAGCTTTCTTT. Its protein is CASSPQANTEAFF.

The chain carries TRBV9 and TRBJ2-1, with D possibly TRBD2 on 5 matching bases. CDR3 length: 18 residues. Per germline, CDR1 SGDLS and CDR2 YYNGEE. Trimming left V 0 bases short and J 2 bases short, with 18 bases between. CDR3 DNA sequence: TGTGCCAGCAGCGTAGACCCCAGGAGCGGCAGAACCTACAATGAGCAGTTCTTC. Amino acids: CASSVDPRSGRTYNEQFF.

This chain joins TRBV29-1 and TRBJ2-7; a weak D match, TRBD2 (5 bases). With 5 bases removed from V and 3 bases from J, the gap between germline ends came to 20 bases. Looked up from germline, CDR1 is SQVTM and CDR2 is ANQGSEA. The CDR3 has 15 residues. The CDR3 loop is CSVPGGLQINYEQYV. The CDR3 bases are TGCAGCGTTCCCGGAGGCTTACAGATAAACTACGAGCAGTACGTC.

DNA for the CDR3: TGCGCCAGCAGCTTGGCCGGACAGGCTAGAGCGAACACTGAAGCTTTCTTT. It encodes CASSLAGQARANTEAFF. V and J are TRBV5-1 and TRBJ1-1, with 7 bases fitting TRBD1. CDR1 and CDR2 from the germline V gene are SGHRS and YFSETQ. V trimming: 0 bases; J trimming: 1 base; junction bases outside the gene matches: 9. The CDR3 consists of 17 residues.

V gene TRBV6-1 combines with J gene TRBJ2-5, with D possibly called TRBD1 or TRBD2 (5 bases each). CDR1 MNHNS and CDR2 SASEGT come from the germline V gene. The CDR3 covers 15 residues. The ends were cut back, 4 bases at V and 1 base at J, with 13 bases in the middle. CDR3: CASSGLPGAQETQYF. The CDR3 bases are TGTGCCAGCAGTGGCCTTCCCGGGGCCCAAGAGACCCAGTACTTC.

The CDR3 sequence is CASSSTPAGQANEKLFF. CDR3 in DNA: TGTGCCAGCAGCTCAACACCCGCGGGCCAGGCTAATGAAAAACTGTTTTTT. The J gene is TRBJ1-4, the V gene TRBV5-6; D uncertain. Germline assignment: CDR1 SGHDT and CDR2 YYEEEE. Between the trimmed V and J ends, which lost 3 bases and 3 bases, there was a span of 18 bases. The CDR3 runs 17 residues.

Written as DNA, the CDR3 is TGTGCCAGCTCCGCAGGGAGTACTGAAGCTTTCTTT. Its translation: CASSAGSTEAFF. The J gene is TRBJ1-1, the V gene TRBV2; the D gene is possibly TRBD1 (5 bases). This CDR3 contains 12 residues. Germline assignment: CDR1 SNHLY and CDR2 FYNNEI. Trimming shortened V by 8 bases and J by 5 bases, and 12 bases separated the two germline ends.

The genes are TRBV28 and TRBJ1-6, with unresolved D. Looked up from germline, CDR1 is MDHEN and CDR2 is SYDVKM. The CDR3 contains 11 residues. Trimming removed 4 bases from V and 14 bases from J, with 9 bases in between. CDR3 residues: CASSSTSSLHF. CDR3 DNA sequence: TGTGCCAGCAGTTCGACTTCCTCCCTCCACTTT. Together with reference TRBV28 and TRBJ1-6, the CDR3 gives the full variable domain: DVKVTQSSRYLVKRTGEKVFLECVQDMDHENMFWYRQDPGLGLRLIYFSYDVKMKEKGDIPEGYSVSREKKERFSLILESASTNQTSMYLCASSSTSSLHFGNGTRLTVT.

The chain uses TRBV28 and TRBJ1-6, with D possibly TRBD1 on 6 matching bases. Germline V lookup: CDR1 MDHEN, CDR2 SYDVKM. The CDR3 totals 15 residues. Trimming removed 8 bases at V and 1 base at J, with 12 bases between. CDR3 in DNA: TGTGCCAGCTCGGGGGGGCGTTCCTATAATTCACCCCTCCACTTT. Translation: CASSGGRSYNSPLHF.

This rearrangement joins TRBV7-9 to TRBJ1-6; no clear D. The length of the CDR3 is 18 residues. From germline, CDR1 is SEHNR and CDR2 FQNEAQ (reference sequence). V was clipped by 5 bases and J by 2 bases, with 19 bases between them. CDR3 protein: CASSQDLGTSTYNSPLHF. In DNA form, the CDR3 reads TGTGCCAGCAGCCAAGATCTTGGCACCTCGACCTATAATTCACCCCTCCACTTT.

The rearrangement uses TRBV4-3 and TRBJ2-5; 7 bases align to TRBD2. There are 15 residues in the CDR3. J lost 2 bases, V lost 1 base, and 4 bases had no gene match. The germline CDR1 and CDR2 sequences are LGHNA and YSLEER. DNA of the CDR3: TGCGCCAGCAGCCAAGGGGACTATACGCAAGAGACCCAGTACTTC. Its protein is CASSQGDYTQETQYF.

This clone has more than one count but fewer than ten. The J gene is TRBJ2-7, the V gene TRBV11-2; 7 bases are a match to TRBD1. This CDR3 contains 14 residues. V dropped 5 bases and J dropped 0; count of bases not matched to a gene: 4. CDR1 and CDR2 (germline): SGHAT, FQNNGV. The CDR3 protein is CASSTGQNSYEQYV. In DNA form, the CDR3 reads TGTGCCAGCAGCACGGGACAGAACTCCTACGAGCAGTACGTC.

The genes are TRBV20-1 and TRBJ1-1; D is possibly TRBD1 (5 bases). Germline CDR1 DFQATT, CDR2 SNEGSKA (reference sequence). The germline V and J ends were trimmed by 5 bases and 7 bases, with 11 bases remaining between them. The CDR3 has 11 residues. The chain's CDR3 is CSASRAHEAFF. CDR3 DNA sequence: TGCAGTGCTTCCAGGGCGCATGAAGCTTTCTTT.

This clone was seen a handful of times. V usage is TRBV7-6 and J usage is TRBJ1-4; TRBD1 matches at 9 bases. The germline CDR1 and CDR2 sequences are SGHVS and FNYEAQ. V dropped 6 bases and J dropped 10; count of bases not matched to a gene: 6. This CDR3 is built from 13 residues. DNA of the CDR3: TGTGCCAGCAGGGGACAGGGTTTCGGAAAACTGTTTTTT. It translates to CASRGQGFGKLFF.

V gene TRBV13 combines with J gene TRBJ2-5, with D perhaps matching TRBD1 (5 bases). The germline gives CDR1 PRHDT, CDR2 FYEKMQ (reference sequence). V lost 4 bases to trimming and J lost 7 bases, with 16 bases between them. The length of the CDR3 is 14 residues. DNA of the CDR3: TGTGCCAGCAGCTCCCCCGGCCAGGGTCTGACCCAGTACTTC. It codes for CASSSPGQGLTQYF.

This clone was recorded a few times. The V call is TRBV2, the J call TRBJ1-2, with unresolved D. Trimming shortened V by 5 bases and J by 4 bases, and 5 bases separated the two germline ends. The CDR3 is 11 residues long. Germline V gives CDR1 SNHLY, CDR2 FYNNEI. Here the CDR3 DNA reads TGTGCCAGCAGTACGAGCTATGGCTACACCTTC. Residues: CASSTSYGYTF.

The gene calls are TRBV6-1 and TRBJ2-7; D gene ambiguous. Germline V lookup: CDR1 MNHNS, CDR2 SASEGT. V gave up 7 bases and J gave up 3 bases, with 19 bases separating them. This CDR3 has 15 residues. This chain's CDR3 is CASKSAALPYYEQYV. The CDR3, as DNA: TGTGCCAGCAAGTCGGCAGCCCTTCCTTACTACGAGCAGTACGTC.

The CDR3 nucleotides read TGTGCCAGCAGCTATCGCCAGGGGGGAATAGATACGCAGTATTTT. This gives the protein CASSYRQGGIDTQYF. The V call is TRBV7-2, the J call TRBJ2-3; tentative D call: TRBD1 (7 bases). V was cut by 4 bases and J by 5 bases, with 16 bases left in between. The germline V gene encodes CDR1 SGHTA and CDR2 FQGNSA. The CDR3 length is 15 residues. Variable domain in full (rest from reference TRBV7-2 and TRBJ2-3): GAGVSQSPSNKVTEKGKDVELRCDPISGHTALYWYRQSLGQGLEFLIYFQGNSAPDKSGLPSDRFSAERTGGSVSTLTIQRTQQEDSAVYLCASSYRQGGIDTQYFGPGTRLTVL.

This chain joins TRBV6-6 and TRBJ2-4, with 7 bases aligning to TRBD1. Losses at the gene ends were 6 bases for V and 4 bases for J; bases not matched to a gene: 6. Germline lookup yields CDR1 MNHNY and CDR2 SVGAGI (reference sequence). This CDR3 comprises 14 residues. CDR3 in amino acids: CASSWDSVKNIQYF. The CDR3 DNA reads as TGTGCCAGCAGCTGGGACAGTGTGAAAAACATTCAGTACTTC.

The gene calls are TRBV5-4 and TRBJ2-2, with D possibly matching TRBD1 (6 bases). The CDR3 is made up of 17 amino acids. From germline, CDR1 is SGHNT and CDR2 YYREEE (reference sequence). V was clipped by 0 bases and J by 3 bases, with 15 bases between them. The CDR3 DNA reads TGTGCCAGCAGCTTGGCCGTTAGGGGGTGGGACACCGGGGAGCTGTTTTTT. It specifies CASSLAVRGWDTGELFF.